What follows are 9 T cell receptor beta chains derived from one specimen sequenced in a study of blood T cell repertoires in COVID-19. Profiled with immunoSEQ multiplex PCR; TCRdb holds only in-frame clones, not every one. The data show some 250,000 clones, over 80% seen once. The sequencing sample was made of peripheral blood. The receptors were gathered from a man between 25 and 39 years old who had recovered from COVID-19.

The chain links TRBV4-2 to TRBJ2-2; possible D gene TRBD2, 6 bases. CDR1 and CDR2 from the germline V gene are LGHNA and YNFKEQ. Between the trimmed V and J ends, which lost 4 bases and 8 bases, there was a span of 14 bases. This CDR3 has 14 amino acids. The CDR3 protein is CASSPWDSTGELFF. The DNA of the CDR3 is TGTGCCAGCAGCCCTTGGGACTCCACTGGGGAGCTGTTTTTT.

The chain couples TRBV4-1 to TRBJ1-2, with unresolved D. This CDR3 contains 17 residues. The V end lost 1 base, the J end lost 0 bases, and 15 bases lay between the germline ends. Germline loops: CDR1 MGHRA, CDR2 YSYEKL. CDR3: CASSQVLGPKANYGYTF. The CDR3, as DNA: TGCGCCAGCAGCCAAGTTTTGGGCCCAAAAGCTAACTATGGCTACACCTTC.

The CDR3 bases are TGTGCCAGCAGCTCGCCGGAGGGGGCTGCTAATGAAAAACTGTTTTTT. It is translated as CASSSPEGAANEKLFF. V gene TRBV7-9 combines with J gene TRBJ1-4; 7 positions match TRBD1. This CDR3 is built from 16 residues. After removal of 4 bases from V and 3 bases from J, the junction contained 8 bases not matched to a gene. The V gene's germline CDR1 is SEHNR and CDR2 FQNEAQ (reference sequence).

The chain employs TRBV11-2 and TRBJ2-3; 11 positions agree with TRBD2. The CDR3 contains 16 residues. The V gene's germline CDR1 is SGHAT and CDR2 FQNNGV. J lost 6 bases, V lost 3 bases, and 8 bases had no gene match. CDR3 amino acids: CASSLIAGGRGDTQYF. The CDR3 DNA reads as TGTGCCAGCAGCTTGATAGCGGGGGGGCGTGGTGATACGCAGTATTTT.

V is TRBV5-1 and J is TRBJ2-3; TRBD1 matches at 7 bases. The CDR3 contains 14 residues. The germline V gene has CDR1 SGHRS and CDR2 YFSETQ. V was pared by 0 bases and J by 4 bases, with 2 bases of the junction left unmatched. The CDR3 DNA follows: TGCGCCAGCAGCTTGGAGGGGGCCGCAGATACGCAGTATTTT. Translated: CASSLEGAADTQYF.

The chain carries TRBV2 and TRBJ1-3; 7 bases map to TRBD1. V lost 6 bases, J lost 2 bases, and 13 bases stayed unmatched. Germline CDR1 and CDR2: SNHLY and FYNNEI. The CDR3 is 17 amino acids. The CDR3 loop is CASRPPPGTATGNTIYF. The CDR3 DNA reads TGTGCCAGCAGGCCCCCCCCCGGGACAGCGACTGGAAACACCATATATTTT. Together with reference TRBV2 and TRBJ1-3, the CDR3 gives the full variable domain: EPEVTQTPSHQVTQMGQEVILRCVPISNHLYFYWYRQILGQKVEFLVSFYNNEISEKSEIFDDQFSVERPDGSNFTLKIRSTKLEDSAMYFCASRPPPGTATGNTIYFGEGSWLTVV.

V and J are TRBV6-1 and TRBJ2-1; no clear D. Germline V CDR1 and CDR2: MNHNS, SASEGT. This CDR3 contains 16 residues. V lost 1 base and J lost 2, with 12 bases in between. The CDR3 DNA is TGTGCCAGCAGTGAAGAGGAGTACCATACCTACAATGAGCAGTTCTTC. It yields the protein CASSEEEYHTYNEQFF.

CDR3 DNA: TGTGCCAGCAGTTACAGCAGCGGGGGGTTAAGCACAGATACGCAGTATTTT. This gives the protein CASSYSSGGLSTDTQYF. The rearrangement links TRBV27 to TRBJ2-3, with TRBD2 matching over 9 bases. The V segment lost 4 bases and the J segment 0 bases; nucleotides outside the gene matches: 8. The germline CDR1 and CDR2 sequences are MNHEY and SMNVEV (reference sequence). The CDR3 spans 17 residues.

The chain uses TRBV9 and TRBJ1-3; TRBD1 matches 8 bases. CDR1 and CDR2 (germline): SGDLS, YYNGEE. The CDR3 runs 16 residues. V dropped 3 bases and J dropped 2; count of bases not matched to a gene: 7. In DNA, the CDR3 is TGTGCCAGCAGCGGAAAACGACAGGGGCCTGGAAACACCATATATTTT. Protein sequence: CASSGKRQGPGNTIYF.